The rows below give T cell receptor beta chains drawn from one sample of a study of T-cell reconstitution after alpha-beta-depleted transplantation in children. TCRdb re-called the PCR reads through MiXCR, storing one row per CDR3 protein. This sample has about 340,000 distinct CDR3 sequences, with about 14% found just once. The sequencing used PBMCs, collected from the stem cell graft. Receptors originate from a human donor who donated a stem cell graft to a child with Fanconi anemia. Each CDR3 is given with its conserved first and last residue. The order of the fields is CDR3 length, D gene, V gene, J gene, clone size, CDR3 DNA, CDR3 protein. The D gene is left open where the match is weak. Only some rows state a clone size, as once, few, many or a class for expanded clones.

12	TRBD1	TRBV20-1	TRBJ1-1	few	TGCAGTGCTACCGACAGGGCCACTGAAGCTTTCTTT	CSATDRATEAFF
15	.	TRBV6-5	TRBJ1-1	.	TGTGCCAGCAGTTACGGGGCAGGTGGGACCACTGAAGCTTTCTTT	CASSYGAGGTTEAFF
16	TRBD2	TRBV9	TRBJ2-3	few	TGTGCCAGCAGCGCGGCTAGCGGGGGGGTTCCCGATACGCAGTATTTT	CASSAASGGVPDTQYF
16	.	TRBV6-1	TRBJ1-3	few	TGTGCCAGCAGCGGCGGGGACCCCCTGGGAGGAAACACCATATATTTT	CASSGGDPLGGNTIYF
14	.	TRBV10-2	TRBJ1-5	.	TGCGCCAGCAGTGAGTCCCGGGCCCCTCAGCCCCAGCATTTT	CASSESRAPQPQHF
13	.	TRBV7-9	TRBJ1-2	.	TGTGCCAGCAGCTATCCCGGGGGTAATGGCTACACCTTC	CASSYPGGNGYTF
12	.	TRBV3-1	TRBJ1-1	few	TGTGCCAGCAGCCACCTTCAGGGTGAAGCTTTCTTT	CASSHLQGEAFF
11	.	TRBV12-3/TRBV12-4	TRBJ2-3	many	TGTGCCAGCAGCTTAACAGATACGCAGTATTTT	CASSLTDTQYF
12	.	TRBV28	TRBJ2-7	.	TGTGCCAGCAGTTTATTCTCCGGGGAGCAGTACTTC	CASSLFSGEQYF
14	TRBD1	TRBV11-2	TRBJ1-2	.	TGTGCCAGCAGCTTGTACGGACAGGGCTATGGCTACACCTTC	CASSLYGQGYGYTF
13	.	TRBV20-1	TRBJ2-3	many	TGCAGTGAGGAGGGGTTAGGAACAGATACGCAGTATTTT	CSEEGLGTDTQYF
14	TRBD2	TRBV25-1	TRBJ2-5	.	TGTGCCAGCAGTGGGAGACTAGCGGAAGAGACCCAGTACTTC	CASSGRLAEETQYF
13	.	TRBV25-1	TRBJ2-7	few	TGTGCCAGCAGGTCCCCAGTCTCCTACGAGCAGTACTTC	CASRSPVSYEQYF
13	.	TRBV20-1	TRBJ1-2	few	TGCAGTGCTAGAGTTCTAAGGGGGAACGGCTACACCTTC	CSARVLRGNGYTF
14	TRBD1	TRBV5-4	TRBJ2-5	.	TGTGCCAGCAGCTTCGACAGGGGCCAAGAGACCCAGTACTTC	CASSFDRGQETQYF
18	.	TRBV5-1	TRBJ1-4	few	.	CASSLDGPSGQGDEKLFF
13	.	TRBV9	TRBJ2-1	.	TGTGCCAGCAGCGTAGGCTTGGGGAATGAGCAGTTCTTC	CASSVGLGNEQFF
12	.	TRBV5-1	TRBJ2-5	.	TGCGCCAGCAAGGTCGACAGGGAGACCCAGTACTTC	CASKVDRETQYF
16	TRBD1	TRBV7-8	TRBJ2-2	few	TGTGCCAGCAGCTGGGGGACAGGAACTAACACCGGGGAGCTGTTTTTT	CASSWGTGTNTGELFF
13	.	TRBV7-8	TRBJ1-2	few	TGTGCCAGCACGGAAATCCCTAACTATGGCTACACCTTC	CASTEIPNYGYTF